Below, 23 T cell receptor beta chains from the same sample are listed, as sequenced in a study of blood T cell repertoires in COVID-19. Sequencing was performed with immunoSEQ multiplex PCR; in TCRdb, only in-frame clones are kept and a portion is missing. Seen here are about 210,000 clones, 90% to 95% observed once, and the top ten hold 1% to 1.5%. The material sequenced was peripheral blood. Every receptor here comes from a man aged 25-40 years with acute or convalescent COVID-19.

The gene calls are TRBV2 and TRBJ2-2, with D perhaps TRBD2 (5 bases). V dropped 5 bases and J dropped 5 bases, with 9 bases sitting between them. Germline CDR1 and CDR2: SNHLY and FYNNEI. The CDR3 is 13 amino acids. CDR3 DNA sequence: TGTGCCAGCAGTACCACTAGAACCGGGGAGCTGTTTTTT. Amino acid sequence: CASSTTRTGELFF.

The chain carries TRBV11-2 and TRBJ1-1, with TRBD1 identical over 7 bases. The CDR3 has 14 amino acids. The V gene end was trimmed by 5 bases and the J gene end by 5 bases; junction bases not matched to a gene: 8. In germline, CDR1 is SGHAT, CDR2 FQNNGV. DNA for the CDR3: TGTGCCAGCAGCCCAAGACAGGGAACAACTGAAGCTTTCTTT. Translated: CASSPRQGTTEAFF.

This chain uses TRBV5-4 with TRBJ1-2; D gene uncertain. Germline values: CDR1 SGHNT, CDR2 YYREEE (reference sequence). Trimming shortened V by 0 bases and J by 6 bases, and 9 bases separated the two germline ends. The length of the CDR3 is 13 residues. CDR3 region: CASSLVGRDGYTF. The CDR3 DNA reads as TGTGCCAGCAGCTTGGTGGGGAGGGATGGCTACACCTTC.

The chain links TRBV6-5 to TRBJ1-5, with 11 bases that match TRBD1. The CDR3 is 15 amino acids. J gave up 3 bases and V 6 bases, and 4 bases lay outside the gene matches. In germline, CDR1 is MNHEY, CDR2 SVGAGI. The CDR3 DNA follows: TGTGCCAGCAGCGGACAGGGGGCTCTCAATCAGCCCCAGCATTTT. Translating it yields CASSGQGALNQPQHF.

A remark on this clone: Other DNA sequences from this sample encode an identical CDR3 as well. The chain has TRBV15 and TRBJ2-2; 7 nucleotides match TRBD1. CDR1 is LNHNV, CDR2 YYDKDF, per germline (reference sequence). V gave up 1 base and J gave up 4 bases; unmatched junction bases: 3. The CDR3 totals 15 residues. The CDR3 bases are TGTGCCACCAGCAGAGTGACAGGGTCCACCGGGGAGCTGTTTTTT. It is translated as CATSRVTGSTGELFF.

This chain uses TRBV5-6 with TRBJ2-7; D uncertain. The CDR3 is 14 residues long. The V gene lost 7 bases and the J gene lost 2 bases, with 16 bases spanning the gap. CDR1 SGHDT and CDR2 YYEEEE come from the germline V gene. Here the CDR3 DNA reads TGTGCCAGCCGACCGGGTTTTATTACCTACGAGCAGTACTTC. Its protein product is CASRPGFITYEQYF.

CDR3 nucleotides: TGTGCCAGTAGCGGGAGCTTGTTTGCCAAAAACATTCAGTACTTC. Its translation: CASSGSLFAKNIQYF. The chain recombines TRBV19 with TRBJ2-4, with D maybe TRBD2 (6 bases). The CDR3 has 15 amino acids. Germline V gives CDR1 LNHDA, CDR2 SQIVND (reference sequence). Trimming pared 6 bases from V and 1 base from J, leaving 13 bases between.

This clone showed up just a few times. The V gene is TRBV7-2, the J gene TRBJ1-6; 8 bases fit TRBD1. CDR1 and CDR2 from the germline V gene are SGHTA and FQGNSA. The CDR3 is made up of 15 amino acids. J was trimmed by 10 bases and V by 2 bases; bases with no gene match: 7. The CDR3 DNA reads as TGTGCCAGCAGCTTATCTACAGGGGGTGGGTCACCCCTCCACTTT. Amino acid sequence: CASSLSTGGGSPLHF.

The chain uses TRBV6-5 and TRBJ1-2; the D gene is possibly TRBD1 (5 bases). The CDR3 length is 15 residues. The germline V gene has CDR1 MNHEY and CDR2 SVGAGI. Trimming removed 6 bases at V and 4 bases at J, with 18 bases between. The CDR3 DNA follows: TGTGCCAGCAGCCTCATGCGGACACCACGCTATGGCTACACCTTC. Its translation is CASSLMRTPRYGYTF.

The CDR3 sequence: CASSYSALATNEKLFF. The CDR3 coding sequence is TGTGCCAGCAGTTACTCGGCCCTTGCAACTAATGAAAAACTGTTTTTT. This sequence joins TRBV6-5 and TRBJ1-4; D is unresolved. The CDR3 consists of 16 residues. Germline V gene data show CDR1 as MNHEY and CDR2 as SVGAGI. V gave up 0 bases and J gave up 0 bases, with 8 bases separating them.

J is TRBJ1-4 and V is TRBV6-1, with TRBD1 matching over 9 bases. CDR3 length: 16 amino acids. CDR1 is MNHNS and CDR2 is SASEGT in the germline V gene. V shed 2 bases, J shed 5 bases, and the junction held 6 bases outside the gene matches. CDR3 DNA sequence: TGTGCCAGCAGTGAACGGACAGGGGCCAAGAATGAAAAACTGTTTTTT. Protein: CASSERTGAKNEKLFF.

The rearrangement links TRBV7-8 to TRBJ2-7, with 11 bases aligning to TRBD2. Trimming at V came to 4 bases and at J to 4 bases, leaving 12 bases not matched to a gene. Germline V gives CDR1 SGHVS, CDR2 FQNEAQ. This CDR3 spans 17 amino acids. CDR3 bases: TGTGCCAGCAGCTCGAAACGTACTAGCGGGAGTACGTACGAGCAGTACTTC. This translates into CASSSKRTSGSTYEQYF.

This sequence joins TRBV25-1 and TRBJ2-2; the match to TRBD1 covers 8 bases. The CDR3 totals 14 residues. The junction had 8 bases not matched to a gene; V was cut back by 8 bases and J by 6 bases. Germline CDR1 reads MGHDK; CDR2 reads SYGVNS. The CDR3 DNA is TGTGCCAGCGGGGGGCAGGGGGCGCCCGGGGAGCTGTTTTTT. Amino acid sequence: CASGGQGAPGELFF.

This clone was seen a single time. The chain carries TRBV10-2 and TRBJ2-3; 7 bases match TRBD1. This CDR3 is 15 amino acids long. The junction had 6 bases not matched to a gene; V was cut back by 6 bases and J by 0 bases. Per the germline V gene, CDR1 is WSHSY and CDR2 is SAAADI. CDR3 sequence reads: CASRMRGLSTDTQYF. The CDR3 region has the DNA TGCGCCAGCAGGATGAGGGGGCTAAGCACAGATACGCAGTATTTT.

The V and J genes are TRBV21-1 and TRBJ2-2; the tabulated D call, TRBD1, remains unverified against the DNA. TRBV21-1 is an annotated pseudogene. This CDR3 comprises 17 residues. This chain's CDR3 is CASSKAGGRFCTGELFF. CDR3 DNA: TGTGCCAGCAGCAAAGCAGGGGGCCGGTTTTGCACCGGGGAGCTGTTTTTT.

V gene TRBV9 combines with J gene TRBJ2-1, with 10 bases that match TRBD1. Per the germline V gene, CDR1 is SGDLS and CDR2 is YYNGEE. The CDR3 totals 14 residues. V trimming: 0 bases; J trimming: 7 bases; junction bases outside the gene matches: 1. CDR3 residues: CASSVGQGANEQFF. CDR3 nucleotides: TGTGCCAGCAGCGTAGGACAGGGGGCGAATGAGCAGTTCTTC.

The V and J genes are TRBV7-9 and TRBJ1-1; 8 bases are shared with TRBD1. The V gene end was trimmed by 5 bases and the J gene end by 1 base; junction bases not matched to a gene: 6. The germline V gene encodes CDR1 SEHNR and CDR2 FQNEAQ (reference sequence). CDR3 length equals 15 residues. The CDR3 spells CASSPRQGRNTEAFF. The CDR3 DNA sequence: TGTGCCAGCAGCCCCCGACAGGGGAGGAACACTGAAGCTTTCTTT.

DNA for the CDR3: TGTGCCAGCAGAAGTACGACAGTTAACTATGGCTACACCTTC. Residues: CASRSTTVNYGYTF. V gene TRBV7-9 combines with J gene TRBJ1-2, with D tentatively TRBD1 (5 bases). The CDR3 has 14 residues. Germline V CDR1 and CDR2: SEHNR, FQNEAQ (reference sequence). Trimming removed 6 bases from V and 1 base from J, with 12 bases in between.

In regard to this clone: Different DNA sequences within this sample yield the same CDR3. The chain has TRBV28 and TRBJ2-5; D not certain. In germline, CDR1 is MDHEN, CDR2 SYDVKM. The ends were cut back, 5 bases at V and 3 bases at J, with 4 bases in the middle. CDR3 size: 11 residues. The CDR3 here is CASSLEETQYF. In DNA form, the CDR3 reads TGTGCCAGCAGTCTCGAAGAGACCCAGTACTTC.

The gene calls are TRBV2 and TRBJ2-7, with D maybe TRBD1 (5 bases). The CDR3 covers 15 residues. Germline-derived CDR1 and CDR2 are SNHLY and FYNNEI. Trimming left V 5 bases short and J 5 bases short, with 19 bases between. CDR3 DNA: TGTGCCAGCAGTAAATTTAAGGGGCCAACGCACGAGCAGTACTTC. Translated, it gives CASSKFKGPTHEQYF.

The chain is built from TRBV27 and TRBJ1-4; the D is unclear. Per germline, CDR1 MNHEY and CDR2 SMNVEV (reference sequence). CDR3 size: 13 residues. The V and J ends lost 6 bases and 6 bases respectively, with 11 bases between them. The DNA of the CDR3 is TGTGCCAGCAGGCGAAGGGAGGATGAAAAACTGTTTTTT. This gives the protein CASRRREDEKLFF. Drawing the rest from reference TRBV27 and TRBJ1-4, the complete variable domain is EAQVTQNPRYLITVTGKKLTVTCSQNMNHEYMSWYRQDPGLGLRQIYYSMNVEVTDKGDVPEGYKVSRKEKRNFPLILESPSPNQTSLYFCASRRREDEKLFFGSGTQLSVL.

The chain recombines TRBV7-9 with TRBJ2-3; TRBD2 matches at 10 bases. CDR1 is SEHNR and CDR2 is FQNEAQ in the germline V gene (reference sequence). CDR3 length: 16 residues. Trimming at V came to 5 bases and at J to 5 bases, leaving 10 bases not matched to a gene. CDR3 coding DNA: TGTGCCAGCAGCCCGACTTTAGCGGGGGGTCGAGATACGCAGTATTTT. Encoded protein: CASSPTLAGGRDTQYF.

The CDR3 coding sequence is TGTGCCAGCAGTTACCAAACAGGGTATGGCTACACCTTC. As protein: CASSYQTGYGYTF. This chain uses TRBV6-2 or TRBV6-3 with TRBJ1-2, with D perhaps matching TRBD1 (6 bases). V was shortened by 2 bases and J by 5 bases, with 9 bases between the two germline ends. Germline V CDR1 and CDR2: MNHEY, SVGEGT. The CDR3 has 13 amino acids.